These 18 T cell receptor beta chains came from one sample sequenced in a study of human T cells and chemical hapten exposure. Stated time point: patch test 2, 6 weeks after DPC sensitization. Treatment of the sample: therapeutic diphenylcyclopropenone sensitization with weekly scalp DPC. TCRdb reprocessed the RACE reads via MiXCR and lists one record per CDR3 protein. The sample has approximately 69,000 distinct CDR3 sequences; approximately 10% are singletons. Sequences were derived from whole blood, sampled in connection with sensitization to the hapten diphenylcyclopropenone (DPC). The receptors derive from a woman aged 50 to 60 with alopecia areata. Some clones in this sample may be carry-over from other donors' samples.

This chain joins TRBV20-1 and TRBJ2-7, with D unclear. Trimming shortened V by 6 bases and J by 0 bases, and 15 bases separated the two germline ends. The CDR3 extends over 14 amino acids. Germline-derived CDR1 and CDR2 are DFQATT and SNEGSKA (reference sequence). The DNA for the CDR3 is TGCAGTGCCCGAACCCAAAGGAGCTCCTACGAGCAGTACTTC. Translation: CSARTQRSSYEQYF.

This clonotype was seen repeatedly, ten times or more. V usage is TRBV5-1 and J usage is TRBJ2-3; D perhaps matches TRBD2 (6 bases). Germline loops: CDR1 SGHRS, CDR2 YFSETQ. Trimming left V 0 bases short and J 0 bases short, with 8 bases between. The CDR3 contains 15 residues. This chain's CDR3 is CASSLDGTSTDTQYF. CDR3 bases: TGCGCCAGCAGCTTGGACGGGACTAGCACAGATACGCAGTATTTT.

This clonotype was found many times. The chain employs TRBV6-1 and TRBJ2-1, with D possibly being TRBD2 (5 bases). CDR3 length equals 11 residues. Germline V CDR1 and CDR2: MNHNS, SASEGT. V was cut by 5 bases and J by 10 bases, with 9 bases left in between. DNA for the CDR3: TGTGCCAGCAGTTCCGGGATGGAGCAGTTCTTC. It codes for CASSSGMEQFF.

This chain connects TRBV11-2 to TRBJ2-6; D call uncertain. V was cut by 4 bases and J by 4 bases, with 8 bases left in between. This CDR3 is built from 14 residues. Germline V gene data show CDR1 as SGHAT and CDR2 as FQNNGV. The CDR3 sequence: CASSSPWGANVLTF. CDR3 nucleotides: TGTGCCAGCAGCTCCCCTTGGGGGGCCAACGTCCTGACTTTC.

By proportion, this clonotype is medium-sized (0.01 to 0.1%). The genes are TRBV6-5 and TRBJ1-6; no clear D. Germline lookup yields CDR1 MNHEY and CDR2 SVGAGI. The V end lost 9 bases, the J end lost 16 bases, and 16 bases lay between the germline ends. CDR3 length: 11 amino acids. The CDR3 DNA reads TGTGCCAGTTCGAGAGACACCCAACTCCACTTT. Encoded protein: CASSRDTQLHF.

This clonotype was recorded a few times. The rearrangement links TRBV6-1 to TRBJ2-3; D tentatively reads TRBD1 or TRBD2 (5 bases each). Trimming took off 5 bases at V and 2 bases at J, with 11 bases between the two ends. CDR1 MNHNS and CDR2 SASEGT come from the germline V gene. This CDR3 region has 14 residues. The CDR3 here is CASSFRENTDTQYF. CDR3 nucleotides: TGTGCCAGCAGTTTCAGGGAGAACACAGATACGCAGTATTTT.

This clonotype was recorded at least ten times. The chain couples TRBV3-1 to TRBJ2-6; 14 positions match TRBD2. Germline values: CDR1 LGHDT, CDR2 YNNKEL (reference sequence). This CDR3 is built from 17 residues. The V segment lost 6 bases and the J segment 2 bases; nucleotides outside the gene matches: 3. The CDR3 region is CASRRGLAGAGANVLTF. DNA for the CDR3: TGTGCCAGCAGACGGGGACTAGCGGGAGCTGGGGCCAACGTCCTGACTTTC.

CDR3 amino acids: CSARGGYDNGELFF. The CDR3, as DNA: TGCAGTGCTAGGGGCGGATACGATAACGGGGAGCTGTTTTTT. This chain connects TRBV20-1 to TRBJ2-2; D remains ambiguous. With 3 bases removed from V and 7 bases from J, the gap between germline ends came to 15 bases. This CDR3 has 14 amino acids. Per germline, CDR1 DFQATT and CDR2 SNEGSKA (reference sequence).

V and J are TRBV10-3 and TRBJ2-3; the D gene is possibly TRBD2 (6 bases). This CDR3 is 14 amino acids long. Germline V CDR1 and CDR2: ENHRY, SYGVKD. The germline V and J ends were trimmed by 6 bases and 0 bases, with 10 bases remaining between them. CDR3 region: CAISAGLSTDTQYF. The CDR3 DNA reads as TGTGCCATCAGCGCGGGGCTTAGCACAGATACGCAGTATTTT.

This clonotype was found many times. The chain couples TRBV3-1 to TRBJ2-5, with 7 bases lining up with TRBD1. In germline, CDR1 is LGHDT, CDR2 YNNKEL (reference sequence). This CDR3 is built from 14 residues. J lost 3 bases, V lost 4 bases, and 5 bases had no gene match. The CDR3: CASSPLDRKETQYF. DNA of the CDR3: TGTGCCAGCAGCCCCCTGGACAGGAAAGAGACCCAGTACTTC.

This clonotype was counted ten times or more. Written as DNA, the CDR3 is TGTGCCAGCAGCTTAGTAGGGCCGGGGAACGAGCAGTACTTC. Amino acid sequence: CASSLVGPGNEQYF. The rearrangement joins TRBV11-2 to TRBJ2-7; tentatively, D is TRBD2 (5 bases). With 1 base removed from V and 5 bases from J, the gap between germline ends came to 12 bases. The germline gives CDR1 SGHAT, CDR2 FQNNGV. The CDR3 spans 14 residues.

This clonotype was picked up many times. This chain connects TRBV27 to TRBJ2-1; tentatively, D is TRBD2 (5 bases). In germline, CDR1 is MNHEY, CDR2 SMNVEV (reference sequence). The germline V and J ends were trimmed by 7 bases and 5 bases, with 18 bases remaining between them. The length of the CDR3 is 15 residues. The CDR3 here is CASTLGQSEDNEQFF. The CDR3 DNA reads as TGTGCCAGCACCTTGGGCCAGTCGGAGGACAATGAGCAGTTCTTC.

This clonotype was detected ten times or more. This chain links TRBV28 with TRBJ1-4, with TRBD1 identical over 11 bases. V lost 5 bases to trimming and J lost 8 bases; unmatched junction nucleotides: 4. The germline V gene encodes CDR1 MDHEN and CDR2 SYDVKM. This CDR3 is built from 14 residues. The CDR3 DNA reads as TGTGCCAGCAGTCTCCGGACAGGGGGCGAAAAACTGTTTTTT. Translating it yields CASSLRTGGEKLFF. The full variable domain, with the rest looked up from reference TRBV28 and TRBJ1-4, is DVKVTQSSRYLVKRTGEKVFLECVQDMDHENMFWYRQDPGLGLRLIYFSYDVKMKEKGDIPEGYSVSREKKERFSLILESASTNQTSMYLCASSLRTGGEKLFFGSGTQLSVL.

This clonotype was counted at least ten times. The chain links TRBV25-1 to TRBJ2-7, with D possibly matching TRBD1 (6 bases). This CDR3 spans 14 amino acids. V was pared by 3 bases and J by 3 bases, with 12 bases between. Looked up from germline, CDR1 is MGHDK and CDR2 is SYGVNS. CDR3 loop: CASSEHQQGYEQYF. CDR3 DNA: TGTGCCAGCAGTGAGCACCAACAGGGCTACGAGCAGTACTTC.

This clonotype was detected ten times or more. CDR3 region: CASSATAATNEKLFF. CDR3 nucleotides: TGTGCCAGCAGCGCGACAGCTGCAACTAATGAAAAACTGTTTTTT. The genes are TRBV7-2 and TRBJ1-4, with D maybe TRBD1 (5 bases). Germline CDR1 SGHTA, CDR2 FQGNSA. This CDR3 region has 15 residues. The V end was cut by 5 bases, the J end by 0 bases, with 10 bases between.

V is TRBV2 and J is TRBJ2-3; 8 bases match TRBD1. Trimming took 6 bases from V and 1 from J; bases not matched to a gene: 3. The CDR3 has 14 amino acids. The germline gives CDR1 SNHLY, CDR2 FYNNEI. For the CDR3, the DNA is TGTGCCAGCAGCGGACAGGGTGGCACAGATACGCAGTATTTT. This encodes CASSGQGGTDTQYF.

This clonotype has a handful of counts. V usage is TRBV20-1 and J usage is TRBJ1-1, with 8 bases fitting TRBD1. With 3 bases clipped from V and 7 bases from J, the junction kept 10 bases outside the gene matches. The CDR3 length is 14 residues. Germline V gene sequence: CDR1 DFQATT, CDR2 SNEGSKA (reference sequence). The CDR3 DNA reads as TGCAGTGCTAGTCGGGGTCAGGGGGCAGGTGAAGCTTTCTTT. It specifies CSASRGQGAGEAFF.

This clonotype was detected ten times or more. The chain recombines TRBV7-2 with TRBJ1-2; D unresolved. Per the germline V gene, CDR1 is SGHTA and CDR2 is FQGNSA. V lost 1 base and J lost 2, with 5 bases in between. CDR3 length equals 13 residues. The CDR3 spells CASSLGGNYGYTF. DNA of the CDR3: TGTGCCAGCAGCTTAGGTGGGAACTATGGCTACACCTTC.